Given below is one TCR beta chain in context. The sample is drawn from a study of T cell responses to AZD1222 COVID-19 vaccine. V was shortened by 4 bases and J by 5 bases, with 15 bases between the two germline ends. Germline V gene lookup returns CDR1 SGHTA and CDR2 FQGTGA. The CDR3 totals 15 residues. Here immunoSEQ multiplex PCR was the method, and the copy in TCRdb shows in-frame clones only, minus some. This repertoire shows 130,000 to 150,000 clones, roughly 87% found once; its top ten account for 4.5% to 6.5%. The TCR comes from an adult in good health. Sequencing used peripheral blood, obtained on day 0 of AZD1222 vaccination. The V gene is TRBV7-3, the J gene TRBJ2-1; D could derive from TRBD1 or TRBD2 (5 bases each). The CDR3 here is CASSSYPGPNNEQFF. The DNA for the CDR3 is TGTGCCAGCAGCTCTTATCCGGGACCCAACAATGAGCAGTTCTTC.